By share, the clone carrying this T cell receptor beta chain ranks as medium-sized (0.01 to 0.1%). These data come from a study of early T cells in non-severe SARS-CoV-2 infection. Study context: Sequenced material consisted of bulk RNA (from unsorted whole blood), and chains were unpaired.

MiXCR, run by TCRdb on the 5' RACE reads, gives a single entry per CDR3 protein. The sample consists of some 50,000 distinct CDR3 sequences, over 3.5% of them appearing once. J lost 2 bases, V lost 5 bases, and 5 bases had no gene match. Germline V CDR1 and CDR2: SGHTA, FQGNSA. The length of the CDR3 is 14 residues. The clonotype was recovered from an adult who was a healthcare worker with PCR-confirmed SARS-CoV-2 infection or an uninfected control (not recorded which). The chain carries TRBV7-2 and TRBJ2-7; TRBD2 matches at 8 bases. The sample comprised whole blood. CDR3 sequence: CASSPIAGTYEQYF. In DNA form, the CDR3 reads TGTGCCAGCAGCCCTATAGCGGGAACCTACGAGCAGTACTTC.